The sequence of this T cell receptor beta chain was determined in a study of siplizumab effects on memory and regulatory T cells (dated by TCRdb to between 2019 and 2020). In the study overall: The effect of the anti-CD2 antibody siplizumab on alloreactive T-cell subsets was examined in allogeneic mixed lymphocyte reactions constructed from human PBMCs.

Sorted unstimulated T cells and proliferating T cells recovered from mixed lymphocyte reactions were subjected to TCRbeta CDR3 sequencing. Fresh whole blood from roughly ten HLA-typed healthy donors was used to isolate PBMCs. To map where alloreactive clones came from, unstimulated CD4+ regulatory T cells were FACS-sorted. Note on this clone: It lacks a known antigen. No much larger clone is present one base from it, and per-base qualities are unavailable.

Measured from the cysteine to the phenylalanine, the CDR3 is 14 residues long. Left in the record is the CDR3 DNA by itself, 42 bases read in frame from the first base. V was cut back by 6 bases and J by 8 bases, leaving a gap of 16 bases between them. From a lookup of the germline V gene, CDR1 and CDR2 are SNHLY and FYNNEI. What the authors observed across the whole study: A naive or memory phenotype could not be assigned to roughly 80-95% of proliferating CD4+ or CD8+ clones. Because sequences below about 10^-5 frequency were poorly captured, only a minor fraction of alloreactive clones could be mapped to unstimulated subsets. Of the alloreactive CD4+ clones that could be mapped, the Treg-derived share averaged around 64% with siplizumab compared with roughly 27% in control reactions. Unstimulated naive T cells appeared to be more diverse than memory T cells, and naive cells seemed to make a substantial contribution to the alloresponse. Siplizumab significantly reduced the cumulative frequency of alloreactive sequences traceable to unstimulated CD4+ memory T cells. Whether proliferating Tregs from siplizumab cultures actually had suppressive function was not functionally confirmed.

Library construction relied on the immunoSEQ multiplex PCR assay. Each sample had 85,000 to 100,000 TCR templates assayed by the deep sequencing platform. Genomic DNA extracted from sorted T cells was used for TCRbeta CDR3 sequencing. The paper's data handling went like this. The R programming language was used for the clonal analysis of the TCRbeta CDR3 data. Unstimulated samples were compared with post-reaction CFSE-low samples to define alloreactive CD4+ and CD8+ clones. By matching sequences to the repertoires of sorted unstimulated Treg and non-Treg cells, each alloreactive CD4+ clone was assigned a regulatory or non-regulatory origin. The table was pulled from immuneACCESS by TCRdb, which kept in-frame rearrangements only. Such tables lose some clones; where checked, under half of the loss comes from unresolved V genes, and the rest has no known cause. V, J and clone size derive from that table, while D and trimming were established from the DNA sequence. The sample yields some 100,000 clones; 94% were counted once. The ten biggest clones cover around 0.6% of the sample.

Sequencing input: Tregs sorted from blood. The clonotype comes from a human donor in good health. The chain links TRBV2 with TRBJ1-4; TRBD1 might be the D gene, on 5 matching bases. The nucleotides are TGTGCCAGCAGGAGAGAGCAGGGTGGGGAAAAACTGTTTTTT. Its translation is CASRREQGGEKLFF.